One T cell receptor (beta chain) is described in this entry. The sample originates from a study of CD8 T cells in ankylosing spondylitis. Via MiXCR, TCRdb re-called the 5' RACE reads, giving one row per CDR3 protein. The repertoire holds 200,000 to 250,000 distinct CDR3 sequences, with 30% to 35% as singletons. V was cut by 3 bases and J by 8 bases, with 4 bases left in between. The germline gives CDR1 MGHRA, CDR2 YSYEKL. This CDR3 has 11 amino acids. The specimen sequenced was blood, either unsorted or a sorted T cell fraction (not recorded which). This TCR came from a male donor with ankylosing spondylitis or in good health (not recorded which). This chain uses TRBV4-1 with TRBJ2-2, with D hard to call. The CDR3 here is CASSQGGELFF. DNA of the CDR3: TGCGCCAGCAGCCAGGGGGGGGAGCTGTTTTTT.